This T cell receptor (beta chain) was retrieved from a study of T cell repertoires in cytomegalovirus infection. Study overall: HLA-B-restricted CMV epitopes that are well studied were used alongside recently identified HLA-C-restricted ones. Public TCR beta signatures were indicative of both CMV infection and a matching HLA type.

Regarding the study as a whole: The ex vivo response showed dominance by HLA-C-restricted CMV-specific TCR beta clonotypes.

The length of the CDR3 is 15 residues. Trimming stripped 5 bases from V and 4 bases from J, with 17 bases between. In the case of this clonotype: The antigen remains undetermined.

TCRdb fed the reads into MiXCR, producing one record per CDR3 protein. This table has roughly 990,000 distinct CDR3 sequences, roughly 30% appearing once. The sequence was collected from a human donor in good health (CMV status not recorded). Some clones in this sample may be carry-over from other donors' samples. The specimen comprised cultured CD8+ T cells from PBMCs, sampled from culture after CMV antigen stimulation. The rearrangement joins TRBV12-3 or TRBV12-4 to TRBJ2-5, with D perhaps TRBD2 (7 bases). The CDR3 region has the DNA TGTGCCAGCAGTGTGCTAGGGGGGGGAGGAGAGACCCAGTACTTC. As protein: CASSVLGGGGETQYF.